The clone carrying this T cell receptor beta chain was seen at least ten times. In germline, CDR1 is SQVTM, CDR2 ANQGSEA. This CDR3 spans 13 amino acids. Trimming left V 2 bases short and J 11 bases short, with 16 bases between. The entry originates in a study of T cells of healthy individuals. Each CDR3 protein gets one entry after TCRdb re-called the 5' RACE reads with MiXCR. The table shows under 70,000 distinct CDR3 sequences, with about 15% occurring only once. This clonotype was obtained from a human donor in good health. V gene TRBV29-1 combines with J gene TRBJ2-1, with D possibly being TRBD2 (7 bases). In DNA, the CDR3 is TGCAGCGTTGAAAGGGGGGAGGGGGTAAAGCAGTTCTTC. Translation gives CSVERGEGVKQFF.